These 22 T cell receptor beta chains came from one sample sequenced in a study of T cell changes during pregnancy in multiple sclerosis. Measured with immunoSEQ multiplex PCR; TCRdb has only the in-frame clones, and not every one. The sample consists of tens of thousands of clones, about nine tenths of them appearing once. Sequencing was performed on CD8+ T cells from peripheral blood mononuclear cells, taken before pregnancy. Source of these receptors: a female donor with multiple sclerosis, enrolled in a pregnancy study.

This chain joins TRBV19 and TRBJ2-7; 14 nucleotides match TRBD2. The CDR3 runs to 14 residues. With 3 bases clipped from V and 7 bases from J, the junction kept 2 bases outside the gene matches. Germline lookup yields CDR1 LNHDA and CDR2 SQIVND (reference sequence). The CDR3 sequence is CASSIGTSGGEQYF. CDR3 DNA: TGTGCCAGTAGTATTGGGACTAGCGGGGGTGAGCAGTACTTC.

The chain carries TRBV9 and TRBJ1-6; perhaps TRBD1 as D (6 bases). CDR1 is SGDLS and CDR2 is YYNGEE in the germline V gene. The V and J ends lost 7 bases and 5 bases respectively, with 16 bases between them. CDR3 length: 15 amino acids. For the CDR3, the DNA is TGTGCCAGCGCCCATTCGACAGGAGATAATTCACCCCTCCACTTT. It yields the protein CASAHSTGDNSPLHF.

V usage is TRBV25-1 and J usage is TRBJ1-2; 7 positions match TRBD1. The germline gives CDR1 MGHDK, CDR2 SYGVNS. The CDR3 has 13 residues. J gave up 8 bases and V 3 bases, and 6 bases lay outside the gene matches. The CDR3 region has the DNA TGTGCCAGCAGTGAGGAGGGGGCTGGGGGCTACACCTTC. Translating gives CASSEEGAGGYTF.

This clone was detected a few times. The genes are TRBV7-9 and TRBJ2-3; TRBD2 is a possible D gene (6 bases). V was trimmed by 1 base and J by 5 bases, leaving 10 bases between them. This CDR3 has 14 residues. Germline V gene data show CDR1 as SEHNR and CDR2 as FQNEAQ (reference sequence). CDR3: CASSLGSSGDTQYF. For the CDR3, the DNA is TGTGCCAGCAGCTTAGGTAGTAGCGGAGATACGCAGTATTTT.

The genes are TRBV11-2 and TRBJ2-2; 7 bases are shared with TRBD1. CDR1 and CDR2 from the germline V gene are SGHAT and FQNNGV. The trim removed 4 bases at V and 6 bases at J, leaving 8 bases unmatched. This CDR3 is built from 15 residues. The CDR3 is CASSSQDRVAGELFF. As DNA, the CDR3 is TGTGCCAGCAGCTCACAAGACAGGGTTGCCGGGGAGCTGTTTTTT.

The chain carries TRBV9 and TRBJ2-1, with 11 bases aligning to TRBD2. Unmatched junction bases numbered 10, after V lost 6 bases and J lost 5 bases. Germline V gene sequence: CDR1 SGDLS, CDR2 YYNGEE. This CDR3 is 16 amino acids long. CDR3 bases: TGTGCCAGCAACGGTAATAGCGGGGGGGAAGACAATGAGCAGTTCTTC. As protein: CASNGNSGGEDNEQFF.

The chain combines TRBV30 with TRBJ1-2, with D perhaps TRBD1 (6 bases). V shed 1 base and J shed 8 bases, with 20 bases lying between them. CDR3 length: 15 amino acids. The germline V gene has CDR1 GTSNPN and CDR2 SVGIG (reference sequence). The CDR3 sequence: CAWSATSGAPRGYTF. CDR3 nucleotides: TGTGCCTGGAGTGCGACCTCAGGGGCCCCAAGAGGCTACACCTTC.

This chain connects TRBV9 to TRBJ2-3; possible D gene TRBD2, 6 bases. CDR1 is SGDLS and CDR2 is YYNGEE in the germline V gene. The CDR3 length is 16 residues. Trimming cost V 0 bases and J 0 bases, with 11 bases left between them. In DNA, the CDR3 is TGTGCCAGCAGCGTAGCAACTAGCCCTAGCACAGATACGCAGTATTTT. Its protein is CASSVATSPSTDTQYF.

This chain links TRBV19 with TRBJ1-5; D is undetermined. Trimming removed 5 bases at V and 5 bases at J, with 16 bases between. From germline, CDR1 is LNHDA and CDR2 SQIVND (reference sequence). The CDR3 has 15 residues. CDR3 nucleotides: TGTGCCAGTAGTCCCACAGCGGTTTGGGATCAGCCCCAGCATTTT. Protein: CASSPTAVWDQPQHF.

The chain is built from TRBV4-1 and TRBJ2-3, with a weak D call TRBD1 (6 bases). Trimming took 0 bases from V and 4 from J, leaving 11 bases between them. Germline V CDR1 and CDR2: MGHRA, YSYEKL. The CDR3 is 15 amino acids. CDR3 coding DNA: TGCGCCAGCAGCCAAGAGGGGGCAGGCGCAGATACGCAGTATTTT. Its protein is CASSQEGAGADTQYF.

The chain joins TRBV6-5 to TRBJ2-7; maybe TRBD1 (6 bases). The CDR3 is 14 amino acids. Trimming removed 5 bases at V and 5 bases at J, with 16 bases between. Germline CDR1 is MNHEY and CDR2 is SVGAGI. The CDR3: CASSIQGRENEQYF. CDR3 nucleotide sequence: TGTGCCAGCAGTATACAGGGAAGGGAAAACGAGCAGTACTTC.

The chain uses TRBV28 and TRBJ1-5, with D perhaps TRBD1 (6 bases). CDR1 and CDR2 from the germline V gene are MDHEN and SYDVKM. The CDR3 sequence is 14 residues long. Trimming took 9 bases from V and 0 from J, leaving 12 bases between them. The CDR3 coding sequence is TGTGCCAGTTGGGGGGGGGCTAGCAATCAGCCCCAGCATTTT. It codes for CASWGGASNQPQHF. Full variable domain (rest looked up from reference TRBV28 and TRBJ1-5): DVKVTQSSRYLVKRTGEKVFLECVQDMDHENMFWYRQDPGLGLRLIYFSYDVKMKEKGDIPEGYSVSREKKERFSLILESASTNQTSMYLCASWGGASNQPQHFGDGTRLSIL.

V gene TRBV20-1 combines with J gene TRBJ2-5, with D tentatively TRBD1 (5 bases). V shed 2 bases and J shed 7 bases, with 8 bases lying between them. Germline values: CDR1 DFQATT, CDR2 SNEGSKA (reference sequence). The CDR3 runs 11 residues. The CDR3: CSARRGGTQYF. CDR3 sequence (DNA): TGCAGTGCTAGAAGGGGTGGGACCCAGTACTTC.

V and J are TRBV6-1 and TRBJ1-2; tentatively, D is TRBD1 (6 bases). This CDR3 is 15 amino acids long. The V end was cut by 2 bases, the J end by 4 bases, with 14 bases between. CDR1 and CDR2 (germline): MNHNS, SASEGT. The CDR3 region is CASSEFGGAGYGYTF. The CDR3 nucleotides are TGTGCCAGCAGTGAATTTGGGGGCGCGGGCTATGGCTACACCTTC.

This clone has just one count. The V call is TRBV25-1, the J call TRBJ1-2; possibly TRBD1 for D (5 bases). V lost 0 bases and J lost 2, with 10 bases in between. CDR1 MGHDK and CDR2 SYGVNS come from the germline V gene. The CDR3 is 15 residues long. Written as DNA, the CDR3 is TGTGCCAGCAGTGAATATTTTCCAGGGAACTATGGCTACACCTTC. Its translation is CASSEYFPGNYGYTF.

This clone appeared a single time. V and J are TRBV4-3 and TRBJ1-2, with TRBD1 as a possible D gene (5 bases). Germline V gene sequence: CDR1 LGHNA, CDR2 YSLEER. V dropped 1 base and J dropped 8 bases, with 14 bases sitting between them. This CDR3 is built from 14 residues. Written as DNA, the CDR3 is TGCGCCAGCAGCCAAGCAGGGCTACCCGACGGCTACACCTTC. Residues: CASSQAGLPDGYTF.

The gene calls are TRBV19 and TRBJ1-1, with D hard to call. The V end lost 8 bases, the J end lost 0 bases, and 10 bases lay between the germline ends. The CDR3 contains 13 residues. CDR1 is LNHDA and CDR2 is SQIVND in the germline V gene (reference sequence). As DNA, the CDR3 is TGTGCCAGTTCAAGAAGCATGAACACTGAAGCTTTCTTT. Translated, it gives CASSRSMNTEAFF. Together with reference TRBV19 and TRBJ1-1, the CDR3 gives the full variable domain: DGGITQSPKYLFRKEGQNVTLSCEQNLNHDAMYWYRQDPGQGLRLIYYSQIVNDFQKGDIAEGYSVSREKKESFPLTVTSAQKNPTAFYLCASSRSMNTEAFFGQGTRLTVV.

This chain connects TRBV4-1 to TRBJ1-5; a weak D match, TRBD1 (6 bases). Trimming removed 0 bases at V and 7 bases at J, with 13 bases between. This CDR3 has 15 residues. Germline loops: CDR1 MGHRA, CDR2 YSYEKL. The CDR3 region is CASSQEAGARQPQHF. The CDR3 DNA is TGCGCCAGCAGCCAAGAGGCAGGGGCTAGGCAGCCCCAGCATTTT.

The J gene is TRBJ2-3, the V gene TRBV6-4; D might be TRBD1 (6 bases). The CDR3 length is 15 residues. V was shortened by 4 bases and J by 4 bases, with 15 bases between the two germline ends. Per the germline V gene, CDR1 is MRHNA and CDR2 is SNTAGT. The DNA of the CDR3 is TGTGCCAGCAGTGCCAAAGGGGGTGCGGCAGATACGCAGTATTTT. This translates into CASSAKGGAADTQYF.

The table lists this clone with a few counts. J is TRBJ1-6 and V is TRBV19; TRBD1 agrees at 8 bases. The CDR3 has 18 amino acids. The germline gives CDR1 LNHDA, CDR2 SQIVND (reference sequence). Trimming took 3 bases from V and 10 from J; bases not matched to a gene: 17. The CDR3 DNA reads as TGTGCCAGTAGTATCCCCTGGACAGGGTTGATGGGTCCATCACCCCTCCACTTT. This gives the protein CASSIPWTGLMGPSPLHF.

V is TRBV10-3 and J is TRBJ1-1; TRBD1 aligns across 12 bases. With 11 bases clipped from V and 8 bases from J, the junction kept 6 bases outside the gene matches. The germline V gene encodes CDR1 ENHRY and CDR2 SYGVKD. The CDR3 has 12 residues. The CDR3 DNA reads TGTGCCGCGGGGACAGGGGGCCTGGAAGCTTTCTTT. Residues: CAAGTGGLEAFF.

As concerns this clone: A read error may produce the germline difference seen at one junction end. V and J are TRBV11-3 and TRBJ2-3; 7 bases are a match to TRBD2. Germline V gene lookup returns CDR1 SGHNT and CDR2 YENEEA. CDR3 length equals 15 residues. The CDR3 nucleotides are TGTGCCAGCAGCTGGGGAGGGATCAGCAAAGATACGCAGTATTTT. Its translation is CASSWGGISKDTQYF.